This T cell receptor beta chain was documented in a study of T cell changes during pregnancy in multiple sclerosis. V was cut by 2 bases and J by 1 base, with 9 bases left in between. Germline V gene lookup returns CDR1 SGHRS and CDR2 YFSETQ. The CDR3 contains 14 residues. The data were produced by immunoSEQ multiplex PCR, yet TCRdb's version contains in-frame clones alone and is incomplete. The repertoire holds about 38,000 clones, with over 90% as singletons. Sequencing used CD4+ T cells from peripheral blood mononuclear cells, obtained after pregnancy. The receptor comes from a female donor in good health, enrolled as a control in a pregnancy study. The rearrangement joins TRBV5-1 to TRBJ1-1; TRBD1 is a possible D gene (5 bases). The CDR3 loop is CASSLRGPNTEAFF. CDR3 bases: TGCGCCAGCAGCTTAAGGGGCCCGAACACTGAAGCTTTCTTT.